This record looks at one TCR beta chain sequence and its context. The target antigen is unknown. This sample was taken from a study of cytomegalovirus exposure and HLA in healthy donors. Study-wide points: In a later analysis, common viral pathogens appeared linked to several of the most significant clusters. For cytomegalovirus status, the classifier reportedly gave diagnoses with high specificity and sensitivity. In vitro data verified three CMV-associated chains as specific for CMV antigens.

PCR was performed using 60 Vbeta and 13 Jbeta primers. The assay was immunoSEQ multiplex PCR, and TCRdb's table has in-frame clones only and misses some. The sample consists of about 160,000 clones, roughly 80% of them appearing once. Looked up from germline, CDR1 is MDHEN and CDR2 is SYDVKM. Trimming removed 7 bases at V and 4 bases at J, with 13 bases between. The CDR3 covers 13 residues. The clonotype comes from a woman aged 25 to 45 in good health and CMV-seronegative. Sequenced input: PBMCs. The chain has TRBV28 and TRBJ1-2; D is perhaps TRBD1 (6 bases). Written as DNA, the CDR3 is TGTGCCAGCACCTTAGGGGGGGGCTATGGCTACACCTTC. It yields the protein CASTLGGGYGYTF.